One sample yielded the 26 T cell receptor beta chains listed below, sequenced in a study of early T cells in non-severe SARS-CoV-2 infection. MiXCR, applied by TCRdb to the 5' RACE reads, yields one record per CDR3 protein. The sample records about 31,000 distinct CDR3 sequences, under 6% being singletons. The sequencing input was whole blood. These receptors originate from an adult who was a healthcare worker with PCR-confirmed SARS-CoV-2 infection or an uninfected control (not recorded which).

This clonotype was seen ten or more times. The chain has TRBV7-8 and TRBJ2-3, with unresolved D. The germline CDR1 and CDR2 sequences are SGHVS and FQNEAQ. V gave up 2 bases and J gave up 2 bases, with 14 bases separating them. This CDR3 has 16 amino acids. As DNA, the CDR3 is TGTGCCAGCAGCTTATTAGTGCCACGAGACACAGATACGCAGTATTTT. This encodes CASSLLVPRDTDTQYF.

This clonotype was seen ten or more times. The J gene is TRBJ2-7, the V gene TRBV5-1, with 8 bases matching TRBD2. The CDR3 is 16 residues long. CDR1 and CDR2 from the germline V gene are SGHRS and YFSETQ. V gave up 2 bases and J gave up 7 bases; unmatched junction bases: 14. CDR3 loop: CASSFILAGRPPEQYF. For the CDR3, the DNA is TGCGCCAGCAGCTTTATTTTAGCGGGACGTCCTCCGGAGCAGTACTTC.

This clonotype was counted ten times or more. The chain links TRBV4-3 to TRBJ2-1, with 10 nucleotides matching TRBD1. The CDR3 extends over 16 amino acids. The germline CDR1 and CDR2 sequences are LGHNA and YSLEER. J gave up 0 bases and V 4 bases, and 3 bases lay outside the gene matches. The CDR3 DNA is TGCGCCAGCAGCCTAGGGACAGGGGCCTCCTACAATGAGCAGTTCTTC. Translating gives CASSLGTGASYNEQFF.

This clonotype was counted at least ten times. The chain uses TRBV5-6 and TRBJ1-5, with D perhaps matching TRBD1 (5 bases). Trimming removed 0 bases at V and 0 bases at J, with 10 bases between. The CDR3 has 16 amino acids. Germline assignment: CDR1 SGHDT and CDR2 YYEEEE. CDR3 DNA: TGTGCCAGCAGCTTGGGCGGACACCTTAGCAATCAGCCCCAGCATTTT. This translates into CASSLGGHLSNQPQHF.

This sequence joins TRBV3-1 and TRBJ2-7; D unresolved. The CDR3 sequence is 14 residues long. The ends were cut back, 1 base at V and 9 bases at J, with 16 bases in the middle. The V gene's germline CDR1 is LGHDT and CDR2 YNNKEL (reference sequence). CDR3 residues: CASSQGAASSRQYF. The DNA of the CDR3 is TGTGCCAGCAGCCAAGGCGCGGCGTCATCGCGGCAGTACTTC.

This clonotype has at least ten counts. The chain is built from TRBV12-3 or TRBV12-4 and TRBJ1-2, with D uncertain. V shed 6 bases and J shed 8 bases, with 16 bases lying between them. This CDR3 is built from 13 residues. CDR3 residues: CASSPQRVAGYTF. The CDR3 DNA reads TGTGCCAGCAGCCCCCAGCGAGTAGCGGGCTACACCTTC.

This clonotype showed up just a few times. This rearrangement joins TRBV11-2 to TRBJ1-1; 8 bases agree with TRBD1. Losses at the gene ends were 7 bases for V and 5 bases for J; bases not matched to a gene: 6. Germline loops: CDR1 SGHAT, CDR2 FQNNGV. The CDR3 has 13 amino acids. The CDR3 protein is CASTPDRGTEAFF. The CDR3 DNA reads as TGTGCCAGCACCCCCGACAGGGGAACTGAAGCTTTCTTT.

This clonotype has at least ten counts. The V gene is TRBV12-3 or TRBV12-4, the J gene TRBJ2-6; possible D gene TRBD2, 5 bases. The germline V and J ends were trimmed by 5 bases and 0 bases, with 5 bases remaining between them. The CDR3 is 14 residues long. The DNA for the CDR3 is TGTGCCAGCAGTCGGGACTCTGGGGCCAACGTCCTGACTTTC. Translating gives CASSRDSGANVLTF.

At least ten counts were recorded for this clonotype. The V and J genes are TRBV6-5 and TRBJ2-7; 9 positions agree with TRBD1. The V gene's germline CDR1 is MNHEY and CDR2 SVGAGI. Unmatched junction bases numbered 5, after V lost 6 bases and J lost 2 bases. The CDR3 sequence is 14 residues long. The CDR3, as DNA: TGTGCCAGCAGCCCGGGACAGGGCGCCTACGAGCAGTACTTC. Its translation: CASSPGQGAYEQYF.

This clonotype was seen many times. This chain links TRBV9 with TRBJ1-3; D unclear. Trimming removed 4 bases at V and 0 bases at J, with 11 bases between. In germline, CDR1 is SGDLS, CDR2 YYNGEE. The CDR3 is made up of 15 amino acids. The CDR3 bases are TGTGCCAGCAGCTTCCAAGCTAGCTCTGGAAACACCATATATTTT. Amino acid sequence: CASSFQASSGNTIYF. Full variable domain (remainder filled in from reference TRBV9 and TRBJ1-3): DSGVTQTPKHLITATGQRVTLRCSPRSGDLSVYWYQQSLDQGLQFLIQYYNGEERAKGNILERFSAQQFPDLHSELNLSSLELGDSALYFCASSFQASSGNTIYFGEGSWLTVV.

This clonotype was recorded many times. This chain uses TRBV5-1 with TRBJ1-2; a possible D gene is TRBD1 (5 bases). V was clipped by 4 bases and J by 2 bases, with 12 bases between them. CDR1 and CDR2 from the germline V gene are SGHRS and YFSETQ. This CDR3 contains 14 residues. The CDR3 region is CASSLDRGNYGYTF. In DNA, the CDR3 is TGCGCCAGCAGCCTAGATCGGGGGAACTATGGCTACACCTTC.

This clonotype was seen ten or more times. This chain uses TRBV20-1 with TRBJ1-3; no clear D gene. This CDR3 has 17 residues. Between the trimmed V and J ends, which lost 2 bases and 4 bases, there was a span of 21 bases. The germline V gene encodes CDR1 DFQATT and CDR2 SNEGSKA (reference sequence). Written as DNA, the CDR3 is TGCAGTGCTAGACAACCGGGCGGTAAACGATCGGGAAACACCATATATTTT. This gives the protein CSARQPGGKRSGNTIYF.

This clonotype appeared many times. The chain recombines TRBV11-2 with TRBJ2-1, with 7 bases matching TRBD2. With 5 bases clipped from V and 16 bases from J, the junction kept 11 bases outside the gene matches. The CDR3 covers 12 residues. From germline, CDR1 is SGHAT and CDR2 FQNNGV. CDR3 amino acids: CASSPMGGSEFF. The CDR3 DNA reads TGTGCCAGCAGCCCCATGGGCGGGAGCGAATTCTTC.

This clonotype was detected ten times or more. The V call is TRBV7-9, the J call TRBJ2-5; tentative D call: TRBD1 (6 bases). Trimming took 4 bases from V and 2 from J, leaving 11 bases between them. CDR1 SEHNR and CDR2 FQNEAQ come from the germline V gene (reference sequence). This CDR3 is built from 14 residues. The CDR3 loop is CASSSRQVQETQYF. Here the CDR3 DNA reads TGTGCCAGCAGCTCCAGACAGGTACAAGAGACCCAGTACTTC.

This clonotype was counted ten times or more. The rearrangement joins TRBV7-9 to TRBJ2-5; D is tentatively TRBD1 or TRBD2 (5 bases each). The CDR3 length is 14 residues. Germline V lookup: CDR1 SEHNR, CDR2 FQNEAQ (reference sequence). V dropped 4 bases and J dropped 4 bases, with 13 bases sitting between them. The DNA for the CDR3 is TGTGCCAGCAGCTCTTCCCGGGACGGAGAGACCCAGTACTTC. Its translation: CASSSSRDGETQYF.

This clonotype was recorded many times. The V and J genes are TRBV6-6 and TRBJ2-7; D perhaps matches TRBD2 (6 bases). V was shortened by 2 bases and J by 3 bases, with 20 bases between the two germline ends. Germline V gene data show CDR1 as MNHNY and CDR2 as SVGAGI (reference sequence). This CDR3 is 17 amino acids long. As DNA, the CDR3 is TGTGCCAGCAGTTACGGGCTTAGAGGCGGGGTGGTCTACGAGCAGTACTTC. Its protein is CASSYGLRGGVVYEQYF.

This clonotype has ten or more counts. The V and J genes are TRBV11-3 and TRBJ2-1, with a tentative D call TRBD1 (7 bases). The germline CDR1 and CDR2 sequences are SGHNT and YENEEA. V lost 2 bases, J lost 8 bases, and 13 bases lay in between. The CDR3 spans 14 residues. The CDR3 nucleotides are TGTGCCAGCAGCTTAAGCGGAGGGGGCGATGAGCAGTTCTTC. This sequence encodes CASSLSGGGDEQFF. Using reference TRBV11-3 and TRBJ2-1 for the parts outside the CDR3, the full variable domain is EAGVVQSPRYKIIEKKQPVAFWCNPISGHNTLYWYLQNLGQGPELLIRYENEEAVDDSQLPKDRFSAERLKGVDSTLKIQPAELGDSAVYLCASSLSGGGDEQFFGPGTRLTVL.

This clonotype was observed at least ten times. The chain carries TRBV15 and TRBJ2-4; weak D call: TRBD1 (6 bases). Germline V gene sequence: CDR1 LNHNV, CDR2 YYDKDF (reference sequence). The germline V and J ends were trimmed by 0 bases and 3 bases, with 15 bases remaining between them. The CDR3 has 17 residues. DNA for the CDR3: TGTGCCACCAGCAGAGATATCACAAGCAGGGGCAAAAACATTCAGTACTTC. Amino acid sequence: CATSRDITSRGKNIQYF. Complete variable domain (other parts from reference TRBV15 and TRBJ2-4): DAMVIQNPRYQVTQFGKPVTLSCSQTLNHNVMYWYQQKSSQAPKLLFHYYDKDFNNEADTPDNFQSRRPNTSFCFLDIRSPGLGDTAMYLCATSRDITSRGKNIQYFGAGTRLSVL.

This clonotype has a handful of counts. This chain uses TRBV7-9 with TRBJ2-1; TRBD1 agrees at 10 bases. There are 15 residues in the CDR3. Germline V gene sequence: CDR1 SEHNR, CDR2 FQNEAQ (reference sequence). The trim removed 5 bases at V and 6 bases at J, leaving 7 bases unmatched. The CDR3 reads CASSRPGQGFNEQFF. In nucleotides, the CDR3 is TGTGCCAGCAGCAGACCGGGACAGGGGTTCAATGAGCAGTTCTTC.

This clonotype has only a few counts. The chain carries TRBV6-2 or TRBV6-3 and TRBJ2-7; 8 bases align to TRBD1. Germline V CDR1 and CDR2: MNHEY, SVGEGT. The CDR3 covers 12 residues. V lost 6 bases, J lost 8 bases, and 6 bases stayed unmatched. The CDR3 coding sequence is TGTGCCAGCAGGCCGGACAGGGTCAAGCAGTACTTC. Its translation: CASRPDRVKQYF.

The chain combines TRBV3-1 with TRBJ2-3, with 9 nucleotides matching TRBD1. V was clipped by 8 bases and J by 3 bases; unmatched bases: 3. The CDR3 runs 13 residues. Germline assignment: CDR1 LGHDT and CDR2 YNNKEL (reference sequence). The chain's CDR3 is CASGGQGTDTQYF. The DNA for the CDR3 is TGTGCCAGCGGCGGACAGGGGACAGATACGCAGTATTTT.

This clonotype occurred many times. The rearrangement links TRBV5-1 to TRBJ2-1, with D uncertain. Deletions cut 0 bases from V and 2 bases from J, with 12 bases between. The CDR3 contains 16 residues. In germline, CDR1 is SGHRS, CDR2 YFSETQ. The CDR3 loop reads CASSLEAPATYNEQFF. The CDR3 DNA reads TGCGCCAGCAGCTTGGAAGCCCCGGCGACCTACAATGAGCAGTTCTTC. Variable domain in full (rest from reference TRBV5-1 and TRBJ2-1): KAGVTQTPRYLIKTRGQQVTLSCSPISGHRSVSWYQQTPGQGLQFLFEYFSETQRNKGNFPGRFSGRQFSNSRSEMNVSTLELGDSALYLCASSLEAPATYNEQFFGPGTRLTVL.

This clonotype was seen ten or more times. The chain is built from TRBV6-1 and TRBJ2-7, with D possibly matching TRBD1 (5 bases). CDR3 length equals 12 residues. Germline V lookup: CDR1 MNHNS, CDR2 SASEGT. V was cut by 8 bases and J by 3 bases, with 11 bases left in between. CDR3 amino acids: CASSWGGYEQYF. The CDR3 DNA reads TGTGCCAGCTCATGGGGCGGCTACGAGCAGTACTTC.

Remarks on this clonotype: A read error is possible here, since a much larger clone lies one base away. Here the CDR3 omits its conserved ending phenylalanine or tryptophan, so a read error is the likely source. The chain couples TRBV7-3 to TRBJ2-3; D is unresolved. The V end was cut by 4 bases, the J end by 5 bases, with 7 bases between. Germline V gives CDR1 SGHTA, CDR2 FQGTGA. This CDR3 is 12 amino acids long. In nucleotides, the CDR3 is TGTGCCAGCAGCTCCCAGCGAGATACGCAGTATTCT. Encoded protein: CASSSQRDTQYS.

The chain carries TRBV19 and TRBJ1-4; possible D gene TRBD1, 6 bases. Deletions cut 7 bases from V and 2 bases from J, with 11 bases between. This CDR3 spans 14 amino acids. Germline-derived CDR1 and CDR2 are LNHDA and SQIVND (reference sequence). CDR3 coding DNA: TGTGCCAGTACCGGGGGCATTACTAATGAAAAACTGTTTTTT. Protein: CASTGGITNEKLFF.

This chain links TRBV5-5 with TRBJ2-1; D gene ambiguous. Germline values: CDR1 SGHKS, CDR2 YYEKEE (reference sequence). V gave up 0 bases and J gave up 10 bases, with 17 bases separating them. The CDR3 spans 15 residues. This CDR3 reads CASSLESHNQGEQFF. CDR3 in DNA: TGTGCCAGCAGCTTGGAGTCACACAACCAAGGGGAGCAGTTCTTC.